A selection of T cell receptor beta chains follows, all from one sample in a study of T-cell reconstitution after alpha-beta-depleted transplantation in children. MiXCR, run by TCRdb on the PCR reads, gives a single entry per CDR3 protein. The data hold some 600,000 distinct CDR3 sequences, with around 13% observed a single time. This specimen was PBMCs, mostly from graft donor cells, taken 360 days after TCRalphabeta/CD19-depleted stem cell transplant. The receptors come from a male patient under 18 who had a stem cell transplant for acute myeloid leukemia, so the T cells may come from the graft donor. Both conserved end residues are part of each CDR3. A D gene is named only where the DNA matches it firmly. The listing skips clone size in some rows; elsewhere it reads once, few, many or a size class.

D gene	clone size	V gene	J gene	CDR3 protein	CDR3 DNA
NA	few	TRBV7-9	TRBJ1-5	CASSLGRIDSNQPQHF	TGTGCCAGCAGCCTTGGACGGATTGATAGCAATCAGCCCCAGCATTTT
TRBD2	NA	TRBV30	TRBJ2-7	CAWTDGRGPHYEQYF	TGTGCCTGGACGGATGGGAGGGGCCCCCACTACGAGCAGTACTTC
TRBD2	NA	TRBV5-1	TRBJ2-7	CASSLIGLAGQEQYF	TGCGCCAGCAGCTTGATTGGACTAGCGGGGCAGGAGCAGTACTTC
NA	many	TRBV7-9	TRBJ2-7	CASSLTGTSYEQYF	TGTGCCAGCAGCTTAACCGGGACATCCTACGAGCAGTACTTC
NA	few	TRBV5-1	TRBJ2-7	CASSRWTGPGEQYF	TGCGCCAGCAGCCGCTGGACTGGTCCCGGCGAGCAGTACTTC
NA	few	TRBV12-3/TRBV12-4	TRBJ2-7	CASSLARRAQVYEQYF	TGTGCCAGCAGTTTGGCGAGGAGGGCACAAGTCTACGAGCAGTACTTC
NA	many	TRBV7-8	TRBJ2-5	CASSFADRPQETQYF	TGTGCCAGCAGCTTCGCCGACAGACCTCAAGAGACCCAGTACTTC
TRBD1	NA	TRBV3-1	TRBJ1-4	CASSRRDRAWEKLFF	TGTGCCAGCAGCCGAAGGGACAGGGCGTGGGAAAAACTGTTTTTT
NA	NA	TRBV21-1	TRBJ2-1	CASSKEYGAASSYNEQFF	TGTGCCAGCAGCAAAGAATACGGAGCGGCGAGCTCCTACAATGAGCAGTTCTTC
TRBD1	many	TRBV5-1	TRBJ2-5	CASSLAQGARETQYF	TGCGCCAGCAGCTTGGCCCAGGGGGCGAGGGAGACCCAGTACTTC
NA	NA	TRBV7-2	TRBJ2-3	CASSPTPRRSDTQYF	TGTGCCAGCAGCCCCACTCCCCGAAGGTCAGATACGCAGTATTTT
NA	NA	TRBV20-1	TRBJ2-4	CSANYGGPGKNIQYF	TGCAGTGCTAATTACGGGGGACCCGGCAAAAACATTCAGTACTTC
TRBD1	NA	TRBV20-1	TRBJ2-4	CSATGTGRSLAKNIQYF	TGCAGTGCCACCGGGACAGGGCGATCACTAGCCAAAAACATTCAGTACTTC
NA	many	TRBV6-6	TRBJ2-6	CASHSGANVLTF	TGTGCCAGCCACTCTGGGGCCAACGTCCTGACTTTC
TRBD2	NA	TRBV28	TRBJ2-7	CASTTGTRGYEQYF	TGTGCCAGCACCACTGGGACTAGAGGCTACGAGCAGTACTTC
TRBD2	NA	TRBV12-3/TRBV12-4	TRBJ2-4	CASSLGGRGAKNIQYF	TGTGCCAGCAGTTTGGGCGGGAGGGGAGCCAAAAACATTCAGTACTTC
NA	many	TRBV5-4	TRBJ2-3	CASSTPVSDTQYF	TGTGCCAGCAGCACCCCGGTATCAGATACGCAGTATTTT
NA	few	TRBV3-1	TRBJ2-7	CASSQAGLVREQYF	TGTGCCAGCAGCCAAGCAGGGTTGGTGAGGGAGCAGTACTTC
NA	few	TRBV18	TRBJ2-7	CASSPMEITYEQYF	TGTGCCAGCTCACCAATGGAAATTACCTACGAGCAGTACTTC
TRBD1	NA	TRBV28	TRBJ2-3	CASSKRQGWLDTQYF	TGTGCCAGCAGTAAGAGACAGGGGTGGTTGGATACGCAGTATTTT
NA	many	TRBV12-3/TRBV12-4	TRBJ2-7	CASSFGDSYEQYF	TGTGCCAGCAGTTTTGGAGACTCCTACGAGCAGTACTTC
NA	few	TRBV20-1	TRBJ2-7	CSATFRGALYEQYF	TGCAGTGCTACTTTCCGGGGAGCCTTGTACGAGCAGTACTTC
NA	few	TRBV29-1	TRBJ1-1	CSVVSPGQRAEAFF	TGCAGCGTTGTATCTCCAGGGCAAAGGGCTGAAGCTTTCTTT
NA	many	TRBV20-1	TRBJ2-7	CSARLWNYEQYF	TGCAGTGCTAGGCTCTGGAACTACGAGCAGTACTTC
NA	NA	TRBV11-2	TRBJ2-1	CASSLEPSYYNEQFF	TGTGCCAGCAGCTTAGAGCCTAGTTACTACAATGAGCAGTTCTTC
NA	many	TRBV12-3/TRBV12-4	TRBJ2-7	CASSFGWDVSYEQYF	TGTGCCAGCAGTTTCGGGTGGGACGTTTCCTACGAGCAGTACTTC
NA	NA	TRBV18	TRBJ2-1	CASSRPYRDTPYNEQFF	TGTGCCAGCTCACGTCCGTACCGGGACACGCCCTACAATGAGCAGTTCTTC